The rows below give T cell receptor beta chains drawn from one sample of a study of blood T cell repertoires in COVID-19. Measured with immunoSEQ multiplex PCR; TCRdb has only the in-frame clones, and not every one. The data contain approximately 250,000 clones, around nine tenths of them seen just once; the ten biggest clones take up around 14%. Input material: peripheral blood. Every receptor here comes from a woman between 65 and 79 years old with COVID-19, enrolled during active disease. Each CDR3 is given with its conserved first and last residue. Each record gives: D gene, V gene, J gene, CDR3 length, clone size, CDR3 DNA, CDR3 protein. The D gene is left open where the match is weak. Expanded clones are given a class, and other clones once, few, many or no size at all.

d_gene: .
v_gene: TRBV9
j_gene: TRBJ1-1
len: 13
abundance: .
CDR3nt: TGTGCCAGCAGCACATCGCCCCGGGCTGAAGCTTTCTTT
CDR3aa: CASSTSPRAEAFF

d_gene: TRBD1
v_gene: TRBV5-8
j_gene: TRBJ1-5
len: 15
abundance: .
CDR3nt: TGTGCCAGCAGCTTGGAAGGGGGCCGAAGTCAGCCCCAGCATTTT
CDR3aa: CASSLEGGRSQPQHF

d_gene: TRBD2
v_gene: TRBV5-6
j_gene: TRBJ2-1
len: 15
abundance: .
CDR3nt: TGTGCCAGCAGTCCCGGGACTAGTACGTTTAATGAGCAGTTCTTC
CDR3aa: CASSPGTSTFNEQFF

d_gene: TRBD1
v_gene: TRBV3-1/TRBV3-2
j_gene: TRBJ1-4
len: 16
abundance: .
CDR3nt: TGTGCCAGCAGCCAACGAGCCGGGACAGGGTCTGAAAAACTGTTTTTT
CDR3aa: CASSQRAGTGSEKLFF

d_gene: .
v_gene: TRBV28
j_gene: TRBJ1-3
len: 14
abundance: once
CDR3nt: TGTGCCAGCAGAAGGACTACTTCTGGAAACACCATATATTTT
CDR3aa: CASRRTTSGNTIYF

d_gene: .
v_gene: TRBV7-2
j_gene: TRBJ1-3
len: 15
abundance: .
CDR3nt: TGTGCCAGCAGCTTACAGGGGTCGATTCGAAACACCATATATTTT
CDR3aa: CASSLQGSIRNTIYF

d_gene: TRBD1
v_gene: TRBV13
j_gene: TRBJ2-7
len: 15
abundance: .
CDR3nt: TGTGCCAGCAGCGAGGGTCCCGGGACAGTCTACGAGCAGTACTTC
CDR3aa: CASSEGPGTVYEQYF

d_gene: TRBD1
v_gene: TRBV4-3
j_gene: TRBJ1-5
len: 15
abundance: .
CDR3nt: TGCGCCAGCAGCCTTTCCGGGACAGGGGGACAGCCCCAGCATTTT
CDR3aa: CASSLSGTGGQPQHF

d_gene: .
v_gene: TRBV9
j_gene: TRBJ2-1
len: 15
abundance: few
CDR3nt: TGTGCCAGCAGCGTAGAAGGAGGCTCCTACAATGAGCAGTTCTTC
CDR3aa: CASSVEGGSYNEQFF

d_gene: TRBD2
v_gene: TRBV19
j_gene: TRBJ2-3
len: 15
abundance: .
CDR3nt: TGTGCCAGTAGGCCTAGCGGGGTAGGCACAGATACGCAGTATTTT
CDR3aa: CASRPSGVGTDTQYF

d_gene: TRBD2
v_gene: TRBV24-1
j_gene: TRBJ2-5
len: 17
abundance: once
CDR3nt: TGTGCCACCAGTGATTTGCCGACTAGCGGGGCCGGTGAGACCCAGTACTTC
CDR3aa: CATSDLPTSGAGETQYF

d_gene: .
v_gene: TRBV30
j_gene: TRBJ1-1
len: 11
abundance: .
CDR3nt: TGTGCCTGGAGTGTACTGGGGAGAGCTTTCTTT
CDR3aa: CAWSVLGRAFF

d_gene: .
v_gene: TRBV18
j_gene: TRBJ1-5
len: 14
abundance: few
CDR3nt: TGTGCCAGCTCACCGAATTTCGGGAATCAGCCCCAGCATTTT
CDR3aa: CASSPNFGNQPQHF

d_gene: .
v_gene: TRBV4-1
j_gene: TRBJ2-3
len: 15
abundance: .
CDR3nt: TGCGCCAGCAGCCAAGATTTTCTTTCCACAGATACGCAGTATTTT
CDR3aa: CASSQDFLSTDTQYF

d_gene: .
v_gene: TRBV6-5
j_gene: TRBJ1-2
len: 14
abundance: .
CDR3nt: TGTGCCACCAGTCTAGACGGGTGGGACTATGGCTACACCTTC
CDR3aa: CATSLDGWDYGYTF

d_gene: .
v_gene: TRBV18
j_gene: TRBJ2-7
len: 11
abundance: .
CDR3nt: TGTGCCAGCTCACCGGGGAGCGAGCAGTACTTC
CDR3aa: CASSPGSEQYF

d_gene: TRBD1
v_gene: TRBV18
j_gene: TRBJ1-2
len: 14
abundance: .
CDR3nt: TGTGCCAGCTCACCACCTCAGGGGGCGAGTGGCTACACCTTC
CDR3aa: CASSPPQGASGYTF

d_gene: .
v_gene: TRBV30
j_gene: TRBJ1-5
len: 15
abundance: .
CDR3nt: TGTGCCTGGAGTGATCATTTAGGGGGCAATCAGCCCCAGCATTTT
CDR3aa: CAWSDHLGGNQPQHF

d_gene: TRBD1
v_gene: TRBV5-6
j_gene: TRBJ2-7
len: 12
abundance: once
CDR3nt: TGTGCCAGCAGCTTAACAGGGGACGAGCAGTACTTC
CDR3aa: CASSLTGDEQYF

d_gene: .
v_gene: TRBV12-5
j_gene: TRBJ1-2
len: 12
abundance: .
CDR3nt: TGTGCTAGTGGCCCGCGGGGGGATGGCTACACCTTC
CDR3aa: CASGPRGDGYTF

d_gene: TRBD1
v_gene: TRBV2
j_gene: TRBJ1-3
len: 17
abundance: .
CDR3nt: TGTGCCAGCAGCTTGACAGGGGCCTCCCTCTCTGGAAACACCATATATTTT
CDR3aa: CASSLTGASLSGNTIYF

d_gene: .
v_gene: TRBV28
j_gene: TRBJ1-2
len: 14
abundance: .
CDR3nt: TGTGCCAGCAGCCGGGACACCCGAGGGTATGGCTACACCTTC
CDR3aa: CASSRDTRGYGYTF

d_gene: .
v_gene: TRBV2
j_gene: TRBJ1-5
len: 14
abundance: .
CDR3nt: TGTGCCAGCAGTGAAGGGGCAGGGTGGCAGCCCCAGCATTTT
CDR3aa: CASSEGAGWQPQHF

d_gene: TRBD1
v_gene: TRBV29-1
j_gene: TRBJ1-2
len: 12
abundance: .
CDR3nt: TGCAGCGTGAAACAGGGGGCGGGTGGCTACACCTTC
CDR3aa: CSVKQGAGGYTF

d_gene: .
v_gene: TRBV28
j_gene: TRBJ2-5
len: 18
abundance: once
CDR3nt: TGTGCCAGCAGTCCCTTGATTTTGAGTTCGGGGAGTACCGAGACCCAGTACTTC
CDR3aa: CASSPLILSSGSTETQYF

d_gene: .
v_gene: TRBV7-2
j_gene: TRBJ2-5
len: 13
abundance: .
CDR3nt: TGTGCCAGCAGCTTATCTACGGGAAAGACCCAGTACTTC
CDR3aa: CASSLSTGKTQYF

d_gene: TRBD1
v_gene: TRBV30
j_gene: TRBJ1-2
len: 16
abundance: .
CDR3nt: TGTGCCTGGAGTCCAACCGCAGGCAGGGGGCCCTATGGCTACACCTTC
CDR3aa: CAWSPTAGRGPYGYTF

d_gene: TRBD1
v_gene: TRBV27
j_gene: TRBJ1-1
len: 12
abundance: .
CDR3nt: TGTGCCAGCAGTTCCGGGACAGGGAGAGCTTTCTTT
CDR3aa: CASSSGTGRAFF

d_gene: TRBD1
v_gene: TRBV7-9
j_gene: TRBJ2-3
len: 15
abundance: .
CDR3nt: TGTGCCAGCAGCACTCGACAGGGGGCAACAGATACGCAGTATTTT
CDR3aa: CASSTRQGATDTQYF

d_gene: .
v_gene: TRBV7-2
j_gene: TRBJ1-1
len: 13
abundance: .
CDR3nt: TGTGCCAGCACCCCCCCCGGGAACACTGAAGCTTTCTTT
CDR3aa: CASTPPGNTEAFF

d_gene: .
v_gene: TRBV4-1
j_gene: TRBJ1-4
len: 15
abundance: .
CDR3nt: TGCGCCAGCAGCCAAACCGGACTGCTTAATGAAAAACTGTTTTTT
CDR3aa: CASSQTGLLNEKLFF

d_gene: .
v_gene: TRBV24-1
j_gene: TRBJ1-2
len: 14
abundance: .
CDR3nt: TGTGCCACCAGTGACCCCGGACAGTACTATGGCTACACCTTC
CDR3aa: CATSDPGQYYGYTF

d_gene: .
v_gene: TRBV5-1
j_gene: TRBJ2-5
len: 13
abundance: once
CDR3nt: TGCGCCAGCAGCTCCTCGTACCAAGAGACCCAGTACTTC
CDR3aa: CASSSSYQETQYF

d_gene: .
v_gene: TRBV9
j_gene: TRBJ2-5
len: 13
abundance: .
CDR3nt: TGTGCCAGCAGCGTAGGACGGGGAGAGACCCAGTACTTC
CDR3aa: CASSVGRGETQYF

d_gene: .
v_gene: TRBV5-8
j_gene: TRBJ2-7
len: 12
abundance: .
CDR3nt: TGTGCCAGCAGTTATACAGGCGACGAGCAGTACTTC
CDR3aa: CASSYTGDEQYF

d_gene: TRBD1
v_gene: TRBV5-4
j_gene: TRBJ1-4
len: 18
abundance: .
CDR3nt: TGTGCCAGCAGCTTGGGAGGGGGACAGGGGGGAACTAATGAAAAACTGTTTTTT
CDR3aa: CASSLGGGQGGTNEKLFF

d_gene: .
v_gene: TRBV6-5
j_gene: TRBJ1-5
len: 15
abundance: .
CDR3nt: TGTGCCAGCACCGTAGAAACTGGGGGGAATCAGCCCCAGCATTTT
CDR3aa: CASTVETGGNQPQHF

d_gene: .
v_gene: TRBV6-5
j_gene: TRBJ1-6
len: 15
abundance: .
CDR3nt: TGTGCCAGCAGTTACTCCGGCAGGGTAACTTCACCCCTCCACTTT
CDR3aa: CASSYSGRVTSPLHF

d_gene: TRBD2
v_gene: TRBV4-1
j_gene: TRBJ2-5
len: 15
abundance: .
CDR3nt: TGCGCCAGCAGCCCGGGACTAGCGGCCCAAGAGACCCAGTACTTC
CDR3aa: CASSPGLAAQETQYF

d_gene: .
v_gene: TRBV2
j_gene: TRBJ1-2
len: 14
abundance: .
CDR3nt: TGTGCCAGCAGTTATGAGGGAGGGAGTCTTGGCTACACCTTC
CDR3aa: CASSYEGGSLGYTF

d_gene: TRBD1
v_gene: TRBV10-3
j_gene: TRBJ1-6
len: 15
abundance: once
CDR3nt: TGTGCCATTTCACAGGGGAGGTCCTATAATTCACCCCTCCACTTT
CDR3aa: CAISQGRSYNSPLHF

d_gene: TRBD1
v_gene: TRBV5-1
j_gene: TRBJ1-5
len: 15
abundance: .
CDR3nt: TGCGCCAGCAGTTATACAGGGGGAAACGATCAGCCCCAGCATTTT
CDR3aa: CASSYTGGNDQPQHF

d_gene: TRBD2
v_gene: TRBV5-1
j_gene: TRBJ2-3
len: 16
abundance: .
CDR3nt: TGCGCCAGCAGCCGGGGACTAGCGGGGGGCACAGATACGCAGTATTTT
CDR3aa: CASSRGLAGGTDTQYF

d_gene: .
v_gene: TRBV7-8
j_gene: TRBJ2-3
len: 10
abundance: .
CDR3nt: TGTGCCACGAGCACAGATACGCAGTATTTT
CDR3aa: CATSTDTQYF

d_gene: .
v_gene: TRBV11-2
j_gene: TRBJ2-1
len: 15
abundance: .
CDR3nt: TGTGCCAGCAGCTTAAGGGGAAGGCTCTACAATGAGCAGTTCTTC
CDR3aa: CASSLRGRLYNEQFF

d_gene: TRBD1
v_gene: TRBV12-3/TRBV12-4
j_gene: TRBJ1-2
len: 13
abundance: .
CDR3nt: TGTGCCAGCACTGAGAGGGCAGGGGGCGGCTACACCTTC
CDR3aa: CASTERAGGGYTF

d_gene: TRBD1
v_gene: TRBV27
j_gene: TRBJ1-2
len: 15
abundance: .
CDR3nt: TGTGCCAGCAGTGACAGGGTCCAGGGGGTCTATGGCTACACCTTC
CDR3aa: CASSDRVQGVYGYTF

d_gene: TRBD2
v_gene: TRBV27
j_gene: TRBJ2-1
len: 14
abundance: .
CDR3nt: TGTGCCAGCAGTTTGGCTAGCGGCTACAATGAGCAGTTCTTC
CDR3aa: CASSLASGYNEQFF

d_gene: .
v_gene: TRBV10-2
j_gene: TRBJ2-7
len: 13
abundance: .
CDR3nt: TGCGCCAGCAGTGGGGGGGGCAGCGGCGAGCAGTACTTC
CDR3aa: CASSGGGSGEQYF

d_gene: .
v_gene: TRBV5-6
j_gene: TRBJ1-5
len: 14
abundance: .
CDR3nt: TGTGCCAGCAGCTGGACAATCAGCAATCAGCCCCAGCATTTT
CDR3aa: CASSWTISNQPQHF

d_gene: TRBD2
v_gene: TRBV4-1
j_gene: TRBJ2-1
len: 21
abundance: .
CDR3nt: TGCGCCAGCAGCCAAGAGGCTTCGACTAGCGGGGGGCCGAGCTCCTACAATGAGCAGTTCTTC
CDR3aa: CASSQEASTSGGPSSYNEQFF

d_gene: TRBD2
v_gene: TRBV12-5
j_gene: TRBJ2-4
len: 19
abundance: .
CDR3nt: TGTGCTAGTGGTTTCGGGACTAGCGGGGGCCGAGGGGCCAAAAACATTCAGTACTTC
CDR3aa: CASGFGTSGGRGAKNIQYF

d_gene: .
v_gene: TRBV10-1
j_gene: TRBJ2-3
len: 17
abundance: .
CDR3nt: TGCGCCAGCAGTGACCCGGTTGGGGCCTCTAGCACAGATACGCAGTATTTT
CDR3aa: CASSDPVGASSTDTQYF

d_gene: .
v_gene: TRBV6-6
j_gene: TRBJ2-2
len: 12
abundance: .
CDR3nt: TGTGCCTTGGGGCAGGACACCGGGGAGCTGTTTTTT
CDR3aa: CALGQDTGELFF

d_gene: .
v_gene: TRBV3-1/TRBV3-2
j_gene: TRBJ1-2
len: 15
abundance: .
CDR3nt: TGTGCCAGCAGCCCCACCGGGGGGACCACCTATGGCTACACCTTC
CDR3aa: CASSPTGGTTYGYTF

d_gene: TRBD1
v_gene: TRBV12-3/TRBV12-4
j_gene: TRBJ1-2
len: 13
abundance: once
CDR3nt: TGTGCCAGCAGCCGCCGGGACAGCTATGGCTACACCTTC
CDR3aa: CASSRRDSYGYTF

d_gene: TRBD2
v_gene: TRBV9
j_gene: TRBJ2-1
len: 15
abundance: once
CDR3nt: TGTGCCAGCAACCTGCGGGGGAGCTCCTACAATGAGCAGTTCTTC
CDR3aa: CASNLRGSSYNEQFF

d_gene: TRBD1
v_gene: TRBV6-2/TRBV6-3
j_gene: TRBJ2-5
len: 15
abundance: once
CDR3nt: TGTGCCAGCAGTTACTGGGGGACAGATCAAGAGACCCAGTACTTC
CDR3aa: CASSYWGTDQETQYF